This T cell receptor beta chain was identified during a study of PD-1 blockade in classical Hodgkin lymphoma. The repertoire was sequenced with immunoSEQ multiplex PCR; TCRdb's copy has only in-frame clones and lacks some. The sample includes about 86,000 clones, roughly nine tenths of them seen just once. Autologous stem cell transplantation was followed by relapse in every patient, and brentuximab vedotin exposure varied. Germline V gene lookup returns CDR1 KGHSH and CDR2 LQKENI. Trimming pared 5 bases from V and 5 bases from J, leaving 9 bases between. There are 12 residues in the CDR3. Study-level points and caveats: Complete responders' diversity at baseline resembled that of newly diagnosed patients. Patients with an early start, nivolumab under 1 year after ASCT, were excluded.

A single count supports this clone. What it binds is not known. The receptor comes from a human donor with classical Hodgkin lymphoma. Sample: peripheral blood mononuclear cells (PBMCs), taken before the second cycle of nivolumab. V usage is TRBV18 and J usage is TRBJ2-5; D is unresolved. The DNA for the CDR3 is TGTGCCAGCTCAACAATGCGGGAGACCCAGTACTTC. Residues: CASSTMRETQYF. Looking up the rest from reference TRBV18 and TRBJ2-5 gives the full variable domain: NAGVMQNPRHLVRRRGQEARLRCSPMKGHSHVYWYRQLPEEGLKFMVYLQKENIIDESGMPKERFSAEFPKEGPSILRIQQVVRGDSAAYFCASSTMRETQYFGPGTRLLVL.